These 23 T cell receptor beta chains were sequenced from one sample in a study of identical twins. MiXCR, run by TCRdb on the 5' RACE reads, gives a single entry per CDR3 protein. The sample includes 1.5 million to 2 million distinct CDR3 sequences, less than 40% of them seen just once. The sequenced sample was cord blood. The receptors come from a newborn girl in good health.

The chain has TRBV4-2 and TRBJ2-2; D perhaps matches TRBD2 (5 bases). Germline CDR1 reads LGHNA; CDR2 reads YNFKEQ. V was clipped by 0 bases and J by 4 bases, with 9 bases between them. The CDR3 is 15 residues long. CDR3: CASSQDLATTGELFF. The CDR3 coding sequence is TGTGCCAGCAGCCAAGATCTAGCCACCACCGGGGAGCTGTTTTTT.

The V and J genes are TRBV7-2 and TRBJ2-5; the D is unclear. This CDR3 is built from 12 residues. The germline V and J ends were trimmed by 1 base and 10 bases, with 10 bases remaining between them. CDR1 is SGHTA, CDR2 FQGNSA, per germline. CDR3 loop: CASSLGSYDQYF. CDR3 bases: TGTGCCAGCAGCTTAGGTTCATACGACCAGTACTTC.

This clonotype showed up many times. The chain carries TRBV27 and TRBJ1-5; 8 bases match TRBD1. CDR1 is MNHEY and CDR2 is SMNVEV in the germline V gene (reference sequence). The CDR3 covers 14 residues. After removal of 6 bases from V and 2 bases from J, the junction contained 3 bases not matched to a gene. CDR3 DNA sequence: TGTGCCAGCAGCGTGACAGGGGGCAATCAGCCCCAGCATTTT. Protein product: CASSVTGGNQPQHF.

The rearrangement links TRBV14 to TRBJ2-1; no firm D call. The V and J ends lost 4 bases and 5 bases respectively, with 21 bases between them. The CDR3 loop spans 17 amino acids. CDR1 SGHDN and CDR2 FVKESK come from the germline V gene. CDR3: CASSPTRRVGWDNEQFF. CDR3 nucleotide sequence: TGTGCCAGCAGCCCCACCCGACGTGTAGGGTGGGACAATGAGCAGTTCTTC.

This clonotype appeared a single time. The gene calls are TRBV6-2 or TRBV6-3 and TRBJ2-1; 10 bases align to TRBD2. This CDR3 is 11 amino acids long. Trimming took 7 bases from V and 15 from J; bases not matched to a gene: 6. The germline V gene has CDR1 MNHEY and CDR2 SVGEGT. CDR3 sequence (DNA): TGTGCCAGCACCTCACTAGCGGGACGGTTCTTC. This encodes CASTSLAGRFF.

This rearrangement joins TRBV11-2 to TRBJ2-7; TRBD1 might be the D (6 bases). V shed 2 bases and J shed 0 bases, with 17 bases lying between them. The CDR3 spans 17 residues. Germline assignment: CDR1 SGHAT and CDR2 FQNNGV. CDR3: CASSLLRGTVSSYEQYF. The CDR3 bases are TGTGCCAGCAGCTTATTGAGGGGGACCGTCAGCTCCTACGAGCAGTACTTC.

CDR3 sequence reads: CSARDPIDTSVSYEQYF. The CDR3 coding sequence is TGCAGTGCTAGAGATCCCATCGACACTAGCGTAAGCTACGAGCAGTACTTC. The chain links TRBV20-1 to TRBJ2-7, with TRBD2 matching 7 bases. The V and J ends lost 0 bases and 3 bases, in that order; junction bases with no gene match: 14. The CDR3 is 17 residues long. CDR1 is DFQATT, CDR2 SNEGSKA, per germline (reference sequence).

Ten or more counts support this clonotype. The CDR3 DNA follows: TGTGCCAGCTCACCCCGAGACGGAACCTACGAGCAGTACTTC. Protein: CASSPRDGTYEQYF. J is TRBJ2-7 and V is TRBV18; D ambiguous. Germline V gene data show CDR1 as KGHSH and CDR2 as LQKENI. V gave up 3 bases and J gave up 2 bases, with 11 bases separating them. This CDR3 region has 14 residues.

The V call is TRBV29-1, the J call TRBJ2-3, with TRBD1 identical over 7 bases. This CDR3 region has 14 residues. Per the germline V gene, CDR1 is SQVTM and CDR2 is ANQGSEA. Germline trimming cut 5 bases from V and 0 bases from J; bases unmatched to any gene: 5. The CDR3 DNA reads TGCAGCGTTAATACAGGGGTTAGCACAGATACGCAGTATTTT. Translated, it gives CSVNTGVSTDTQYF.

The CDR3 nucleotides read TGTGCCGCAGGGACAGGCTTTTACGAGCAGTACTTC. Its protein is CAAGTGFYEQYF. V is TRBV12-3 or TRBV12-4 and J is TRBJ2-7; 8 bases fit TRBD1. The trim removed 11 bases at V and 4 bases at J, leaving 7 bases unmatched. The CDR3 sequence is 12 residues long.

On this clonotype itself: A single base separates this from a much larger clone, so it may be a read error. The CDR3 loop is CASSYDRNTEAFF. In DNA form, the CDR3 reads TGTGCCAGCAGTTACGACAGGAACACTGAAGCTTTCTTT. The rearrangement joins TRBV6-7 to TRBJ1-1; tentative D call: TRBD1 (5 bases). TRBV6-7 is noted as an ORF with a role that remains uncertain. The V gene lost 2 bases and the J gene lost 1 base, with 5 bases spanning the gap. The CDR3 covers 13 residues.

Notes on this clonotype: The junction does not match germline at one end; this may be a read error. This rearrangement joins TRBV12-3 or TRBV12-4 to TRBJ2-6; tentative D call: TRBD1 (5 bases). CDR3 length equals 14 residues. CDR3 amino acids: CASNGYSGANALTF. The CDR3 coding sequence is TGTGCCAGCAATGGGTACTCTGGGGCCAACGCCCTGACTTTC.

CDR3 DNA sequence: TGTGCCAGCAGTTTATCGAAGCAACAAGCGGTAGGCTATGGCTACACCTTC. Encoded protein: CASSLSKQQAVGYGYTF. The gene calls are TRBV27 and TRBJ1-2, with no clear D. The V end was cut by 0 bases, the J end by 4 bases, with 18 bases between. The CDR3 is made up of 17 amino acids. CDR1 is MNHEY, CDR2 SMNVEV, per germline (reference sequence).

V gene TRBV20-1 combines with J gene TRBJ2-5, with D hard to call. The V end lost 5 bases, the J end lost 11 bases, and 18 bases lay between the germline ends. The CDR3 covers 12 residues. CDR1 and CDR2 (germline): DFQATT, SNEGSKA (reference sequence). DNA for the CDR3: TGCAGTGCTTGCCCGACTCGGAATGAGCAGTACTTC. Translation: CSACPTRNEQYF.

There are a few counts of this clonotype. V is TRBV28 and J is TRBJ2-7; perhaps TRBD1 as D (6 bases). CDR1 and CDR2 (germline): MDHEN, SYDVKM. Trimming cost V 2 bases and J 2 bases, with 10 bases left between them. The CDR3 consists of 14 residues. Written as DNA, the CDR3 is TGTGCCAGCAGTTTAATCGCAGGGGCCTACGAGCAGTACTTC. Amino acid sequence: CASSLIAGAYEQYF.

J is TRBJ2-2 and V is TRBV20-1, with 7 positions matching TRBD1. In germline, CDR1 is DFQATT, CDR2 SNEGSKA (reference sequence). CDR3 length equals 14 residues. The junction had 4 bases not matched to a gene; V was cut back by 4 bases and J by 2 bases. The CDR3 here is CSATGQDNTGELFF. Written as DNA, the CDR3 is TGCAGTGCTACAGGACAGGACAACACCGGGGAGCTGTTTTTT.

To note about this clonotype: A much bigger clone sits one base away, suggesting this may be a read error. The chain couples TRBV5-1 to TRBJ2-4, with 12 positions matching TRBD2. The CDR3 length is 17 residues. The V gene's germline CDR1 is SGHRS and CDR2 YFSETQ. The V and J ends lost 3 bases and 9 bases, in that order; junction bases with no gene match: 13. Here the CDR3 DNA reads TGCGCCAGCAGCTCCTCTAGCGGGAGGGCGTTTGGATGCATTCAGTACTTC. Residues: CASSSSSGRAFGCIQYF.

The chain joins TRBV20-1 to TRBJ2-2; 8 bases line up with TRBD2. The V gene end was trimmed by 2 bases and the J gene end by 4 bases; junction bases not matched to a gene: 3. Germline lookup yields CDR1 DFQATT and CDR2 SNEGSKA (reference sequence). This CDR3 spans 14 amino acids. CDR3 sequence reads: CSARLAGSTGELFF. The CDR3 nucleotides read TGCAGTGCTAGACTAGCGGGTTCCACCGGGGAGCTGTTTTTT.

This chain links TRBV5-1 with TRBJ2-3; D gene uncertain. Germline CDR1 is SGHRS and CDR2 is YFSETQ. V was cut by 5 bases and J by 0 bases, with 13 bases left in between. The CDR3 runs to 15 residues. The CDR3 DNA reads TGCGCCAGCAGGAAGGTACTCACTAGCACAGATACGCAGTATTTT. Translation: CASRKVLTSTDTQYF.

This clonotype was found a few times. The genes are TRBV4-1 and TRBJ2-7; D gene uncertain. Per germline, CDR1 MGHRA and CDR2 YSYEKL. V lost 2 bases to trimming and J lost 0 bases, with 11 bases between them. The CDR3 runs to 15 residues. The CDR3 here is CASSQPGLSSYEQYF. DNA for the CDR3: TGCGCCAGCAGCCAACCCGGCCTAAGCTCCTACGAGCAGTACTTC.

There are a few counts of this clonotype. The chain carries TRBV12-3 or TRBV12-4 and TRBJ2-7, with 11 bases fitting TRBD2. The CDR3 consists of 15 residues. V gave up 6 bases and J gave up 4 bases; unmatched junction bases: 8. In DNA form, the CDR3 reads TGTGCCAGCAGACCCCTAGCGGGGGGAAGATACGAGCAGTACTTC. Residues: CASRPLAGGRYEQYF.

The chain combines TRBV20-1 with TRBJ2-7, with D perhaps being TRBD1 or TRBD2 (6 bases each). The CDR3 runs to 15 residues. V lost 2 bases to trimming and J lost 0 bases, with 14 bases between them. The germline CDR1 and CDR2 sequences are DFQATT and SNEGSKA (reference sequence). DNA for the CDR3: TGCAGTGCTAGACGCGGGACACGAGTCTCCTACGAGCAGTACTTC. Translating it yields CSARRGTRVSYEQYF.

This clonotype has just a few counts. The chain joins TRBV10-3 to TRBJ2-3, with 8 bases that match TRBD2. Germline V gives CDR1 ENHRY, CDR2 SYGVKD. J lost 1 base, V lost 2 bases, and 5 bases had no gene match. This CDR3 has 16 amino acids. CDR3: CAISERAGVGTDTQYF. The CDR3 DNA reads as TGTGCCATCAGTGAGCGAGCGGGAGTTGGCACAGATACGCAGTATTTT.